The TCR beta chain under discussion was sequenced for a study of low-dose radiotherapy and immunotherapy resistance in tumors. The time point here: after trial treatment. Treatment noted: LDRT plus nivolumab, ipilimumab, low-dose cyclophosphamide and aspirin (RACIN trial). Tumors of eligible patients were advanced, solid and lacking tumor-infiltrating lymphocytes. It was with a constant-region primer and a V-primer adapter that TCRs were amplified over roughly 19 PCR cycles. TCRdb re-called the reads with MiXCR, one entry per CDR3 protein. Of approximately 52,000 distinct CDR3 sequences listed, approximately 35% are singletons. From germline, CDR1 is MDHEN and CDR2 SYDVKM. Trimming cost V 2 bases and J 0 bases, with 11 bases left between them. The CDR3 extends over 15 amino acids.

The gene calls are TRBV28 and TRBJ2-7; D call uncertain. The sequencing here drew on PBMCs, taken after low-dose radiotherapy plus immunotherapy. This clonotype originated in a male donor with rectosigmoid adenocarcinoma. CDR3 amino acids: CASSLAGVSSYEQYF. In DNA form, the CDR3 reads TGTGCCAGCAGTTTAGCTGGGGTCAGCTCCTACGAGCAGTACTTC. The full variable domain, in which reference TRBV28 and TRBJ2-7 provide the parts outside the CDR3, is DVKVTQSSRYLVKRTGEKVFLECVQDMDHENMFWYRQDPGLGLRLIYFSYDVKMKEKGDIPEGYSVSREKKERFSLILESASTNQTSMYLCASSLAGVSSYEQYFGPGTRLTVT.